Below, 7 T cell receptor beta chains from the same sample are listed, as sequenced in a study of molecular identifiers for immune sequencing clone quantification. TCRdb ran MiXCR on the PCR reads and lists one entry per CDR3 protein. The sample records 80,000 to 95,000 distinct CDR3 sequences, over 15% being singletons. What was sequenced was naive CD8+ T cells from blood, with Jurkat cell RNA spiked in. Subset indicated: FACS-sorted CD8+CD4-CCR7+CD45RA+ naive T cells. Receptors originate from a human donor in good health. Some libraries in this study had Jurkat cell RNA spiked in.

This clonotype was found many times. DNA of the CDR3: TGTGCCAGCAGCCAAGGGGGGGCCAGGGAGGACACCCAGTACTTC. Translation: CASSQGGAREDTQYF. J is TRBJ2-5 and V is TRBV3-1; TRBD1 or TRBD2 may be the D gene (6 bases each). The V gene's germline CDR1 is LGHDT and CDR2 YNNKEL (reference sequence). The CDR3 is 15 residues long. Trimming left V 1 base short and J 8 bases short, with 17 bases between.

This clonotype was recorded many times. The V gene is TRBV14, the J gene TRBJ1-6; possibly TRBD1 for D (6 bases). V gave up 4 bases and J gave up 11 bases, with 18 bases separating them. Germline V gene sequence: CDR1 SGHDN, CDR2 FVKESK. The CDR3 contains 15 residues. CDR3 DNA sequence: TGTGCCAGCAGCCCCCCCGGGACATCGTTAGCACCCCTCCACTTT. This translates into CASSPPGTSLAPLHF.

Details on this clonotype: A read error is possible here, since a much larger clone lies one base away. J is TRBJ2-5 and V is TRBV2; D is unclear. The germline V and J ends were trimmed by 6 bases and 5 bases, with 13 bases remaining between them. CDR3 length: 13 residues. The germline gives CDR1 SNHLY, CDR2 FYNNEI. The CDR3 loop is CASRSASGETQYF. DNA of the CDR3: TGTGCCAGCAGGTCAGCGTCTGGGGAGACCCAGTACTTC.

This clonotype was counted ten times or more. CDR3 amino acids: CATSDTGVNAEAFF. For the CDR3, the DNA is TGTGCCACCAGTGATACAGGGGTTAACGCTGAAGCTTTCTTT. V is TRBV24-1 and J is TRBJ1-1; 7 bases match TRBD1. The germline gives CDR1 KGHDR, CDR2 SFDVKD. The CDR3 totals 14 residues. The ends lost 3 bases at V and 6 bases at J; junction bases unmatched: 6.

This clonotype was seen at least ten times. The J gene is TRBJ1-2, the V gene TRBV6-2 or TRBV6-3; 7 nucleotides line up with TRBD1. From germline, CDR1 is MNHEY and CDR2 SVGEGT. The CDR3 has 14 amino acids. V lost 8 bases and J lost 4; bases outside the gene matches: 10. The CDR3 DNA reads TGTGCCAGCCTTGAGAAGGGGGCTGGCTATGGCTACACCTTC. Translation gives CASLEKGAGYGYTF.

This clonotype was seen ten or more times. This chain uses TRBV4-3 with TRBJ2-7, with 11 bases aligning to TRBD2. Germline assignment: CDR1 LGHNA and CDR2 YSLEER. The J segment lost 4 bases and the V segment lost 3 bases, leaving 11 bases of the junction unmatched. The CDR3 covers 17 residues. The CDR3 DNA is TGCGCCAGCAGCCATACTTCACTAGCGGGAGAAATTTACGAGCAGTACTTC. It encodes CASSHTSLAGEIYEQYF.

In its sample, this clonotype was seen a few times. This chain links TRBV6-1 with TRBJ2-7; TRBD1 agrees at 10 bases. The CDR3 extends over 17 amino acids. Per the germline V gene, CDR1 is MNHNS and CDR2 is SASEGT. The V gene end was trimmed by 0 bases and the J gene end by 1 base; junction bases not matched to a gene: 6. The CDR3 loop reads CASSEAVDRGFSYEQYF. As DNA, the CDR3 is TGTGCCAGCAGTGAAGCTGTGGACAGGGGGTTTTCCTACGAGCAGTACTTC.